Listed here is a single T cell receptor beta chain. The antigen remains undetermined. The sample is drawn from a study of T cell repertoires in cytomegalovirus infection. In the study overall: The study used recently identified HLA-C-restricted and well-studied HLA-B-restricted CMV epitopes. Through public TCR beta signatures, both CMV infection and matching HLA type were indicated.

Between the trimmed V and J ends, which lost 5 bases and 2 bases, there was a span of 13 bases. This CDR3 has 15 amino acids. TCRdb passed the reads through MiXCR, listing each CDR3 protein once. The sample lists approximately 120,000 distinct CDR3 sequences, around 30% occurring once. The chain carries TRBV12-3 or TRBV12-4 and TRBJ1-5, with no clear D. The TCR originated in a human donor in good health (CMV status not recorded). Some clones in this sample may be carry-over from other donors' samples. The source was CD8+ T cells from cultured PBMCs, collected from culture after CMV antigen stimulation. The CDR3 coding sequence is TGTGCCAGCAGTGATTTAATGGTGGGCAATCAGCCCCAGCATTTT. Its translation is CASSDLMVGNQPQHF.